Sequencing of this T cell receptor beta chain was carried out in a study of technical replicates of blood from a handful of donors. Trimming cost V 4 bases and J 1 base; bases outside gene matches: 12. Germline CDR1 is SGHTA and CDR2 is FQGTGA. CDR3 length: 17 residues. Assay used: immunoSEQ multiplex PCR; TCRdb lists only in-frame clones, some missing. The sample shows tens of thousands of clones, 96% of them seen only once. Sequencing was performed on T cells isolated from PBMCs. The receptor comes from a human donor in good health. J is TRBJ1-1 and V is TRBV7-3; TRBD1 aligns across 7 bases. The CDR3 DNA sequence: TGTGCCAGCAGCTCGCCCGCCGGTCGACAGGGGAACACTGAAGCTTTCTTT. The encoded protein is CASSSPAGRQGNTEAFF.